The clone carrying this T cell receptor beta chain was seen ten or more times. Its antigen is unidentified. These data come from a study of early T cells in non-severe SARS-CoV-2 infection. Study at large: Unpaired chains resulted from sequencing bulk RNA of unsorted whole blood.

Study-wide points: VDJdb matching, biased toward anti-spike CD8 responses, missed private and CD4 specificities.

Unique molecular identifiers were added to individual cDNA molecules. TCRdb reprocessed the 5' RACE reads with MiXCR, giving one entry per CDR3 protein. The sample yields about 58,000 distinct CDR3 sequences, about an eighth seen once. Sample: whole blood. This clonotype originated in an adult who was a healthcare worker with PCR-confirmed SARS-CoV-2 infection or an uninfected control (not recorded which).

This CDR3 is CSVRTDEQYF. Written as DNA, the CDR3 is TGCAGCGTGCGGACTGACGAGCAGTACTTC. V and J are TRBV29-1 and TRBJ2-7, with a tentative D call TRBD2 (5 bases). CDR3 length equals 10 residues. Trimming took off 6 bases at V and 5 bases at J, with 8 bases between the two ends. CDR1 is SQVTM, CDR2 ANQGSEA, per germline.